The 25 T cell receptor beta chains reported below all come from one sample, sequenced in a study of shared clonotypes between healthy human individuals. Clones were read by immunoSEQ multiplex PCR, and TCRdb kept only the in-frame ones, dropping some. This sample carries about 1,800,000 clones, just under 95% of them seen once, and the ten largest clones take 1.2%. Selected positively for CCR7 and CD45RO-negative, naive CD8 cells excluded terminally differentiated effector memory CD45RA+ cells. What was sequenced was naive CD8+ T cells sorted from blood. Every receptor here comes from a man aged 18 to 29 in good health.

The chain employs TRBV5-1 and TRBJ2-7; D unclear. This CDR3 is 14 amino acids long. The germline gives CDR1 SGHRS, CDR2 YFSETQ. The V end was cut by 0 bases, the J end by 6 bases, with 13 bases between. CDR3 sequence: CASSLDPNPTEQYF. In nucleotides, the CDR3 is TGCGCCAGCAGCTTGGACCCCAATCCCACCGAGCAGTACTTC.

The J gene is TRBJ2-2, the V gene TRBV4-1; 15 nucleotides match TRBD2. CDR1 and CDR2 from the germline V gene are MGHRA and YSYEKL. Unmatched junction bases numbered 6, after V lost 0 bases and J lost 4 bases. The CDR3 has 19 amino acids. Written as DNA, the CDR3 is TGCGCCAGCAGCCAAGAGACGGGGACTAGCGGGAGGAGCACCGGGGAGCTGTTTTTT. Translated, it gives CASSQETGTSGRSTGELFF.

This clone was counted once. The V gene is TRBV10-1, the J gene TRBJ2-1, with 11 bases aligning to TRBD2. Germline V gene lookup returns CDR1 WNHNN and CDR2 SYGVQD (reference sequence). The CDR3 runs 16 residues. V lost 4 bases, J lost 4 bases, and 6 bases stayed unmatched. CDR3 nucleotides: TGCGCCAGCAGTGTGTCGACTAGCGGGGTTTACAATGAGCAGTTCTTC. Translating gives CASSVSTSGVYNEQFF.

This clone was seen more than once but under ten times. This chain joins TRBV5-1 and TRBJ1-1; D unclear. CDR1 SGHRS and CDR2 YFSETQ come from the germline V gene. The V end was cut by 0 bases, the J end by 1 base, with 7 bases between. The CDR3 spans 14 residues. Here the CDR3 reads CASSLAWGNTEAFF. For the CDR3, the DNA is TGCGCCAGCAGCTTGGCCTGGGGGAACACTGAAGCTTTCTTT.

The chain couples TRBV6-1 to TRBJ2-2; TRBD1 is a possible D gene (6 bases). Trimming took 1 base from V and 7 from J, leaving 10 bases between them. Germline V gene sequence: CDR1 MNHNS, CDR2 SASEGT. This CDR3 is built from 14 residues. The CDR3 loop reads CASSEVRGDGELFF. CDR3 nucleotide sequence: TGTGCCAGCAGTGAAGTCAGGGGCGACGGGGAGCTGTTTTTT.

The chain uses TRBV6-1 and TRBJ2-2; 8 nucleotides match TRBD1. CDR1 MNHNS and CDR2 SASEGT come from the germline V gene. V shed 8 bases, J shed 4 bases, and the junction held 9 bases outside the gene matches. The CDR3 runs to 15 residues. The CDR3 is CASAGGQGLTGELFF. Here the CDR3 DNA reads TGTGCCAGCGCCGGCGGACAGGGCCTCACCGGGGAGCTGTTTTTT.

CDR3 bases: TGTGCCAGCATCTCGGATGAGGGGGCCGGGGAGCTGTTTTTT. Translated, it gives CASISDEGAGELFF. The V call is TRBV6-6, the J call TRBJ2-2; perhaps TRBD1 as D (6 bases). The CDR3 runs 14 residues. V was trimmed by 7 bases and J by 6 bases, leaving 15 bases between them. The germline V gene has CDR1 MNHNY and CDR2 SVGAGI (reference sequence).

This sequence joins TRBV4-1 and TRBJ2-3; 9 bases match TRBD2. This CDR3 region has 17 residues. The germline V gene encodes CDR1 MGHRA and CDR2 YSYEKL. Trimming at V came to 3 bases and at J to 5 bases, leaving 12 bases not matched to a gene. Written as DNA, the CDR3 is TGCGCCAGCAGCCAGATGCTCAGCGGGGGGTTGGTAGATACGCAGTATTTT. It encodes CASSQMLSGGLVDTQYF.

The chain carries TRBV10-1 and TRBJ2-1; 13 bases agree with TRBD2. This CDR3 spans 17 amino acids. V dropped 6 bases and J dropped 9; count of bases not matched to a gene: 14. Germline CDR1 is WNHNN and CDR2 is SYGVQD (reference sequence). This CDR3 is CASSDYRTSGSPIEQFF. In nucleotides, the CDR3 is TGCGCCAGCAGCGACTACAGGACTAGCGGGAGCCCAATTGAGCAGTTCTTC.

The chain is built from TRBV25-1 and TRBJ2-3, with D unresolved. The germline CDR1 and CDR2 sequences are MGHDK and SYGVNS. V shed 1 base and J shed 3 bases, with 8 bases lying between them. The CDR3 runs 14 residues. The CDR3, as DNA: TGTGCCAGCAGTGAATTTGTGCGAACAGATACGCAGTATTTT. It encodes CASSEFVRTDTQYF.

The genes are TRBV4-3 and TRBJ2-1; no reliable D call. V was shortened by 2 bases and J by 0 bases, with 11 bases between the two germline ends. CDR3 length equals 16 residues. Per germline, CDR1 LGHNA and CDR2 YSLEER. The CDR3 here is CASSQIADSSYNEQFF. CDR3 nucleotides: TGCGCCAGCAGCCAAATAGCTGATAGCTCCTACAATGAGCAGTTCTTC.

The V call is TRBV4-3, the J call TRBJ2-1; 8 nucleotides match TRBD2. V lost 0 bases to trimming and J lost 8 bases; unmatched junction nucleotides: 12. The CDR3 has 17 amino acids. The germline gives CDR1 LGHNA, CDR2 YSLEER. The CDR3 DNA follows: TGCGCCAGCAGCCAAGACCTCATGGGACTAGGCTCCCATGAGCAGTTCTTC. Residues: CASSQDLMGLGSHEQFF.

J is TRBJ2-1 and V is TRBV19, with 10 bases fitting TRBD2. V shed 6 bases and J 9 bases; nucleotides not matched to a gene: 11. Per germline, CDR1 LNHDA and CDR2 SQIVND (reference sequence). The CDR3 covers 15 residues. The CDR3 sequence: CASSGLAGVVGEQFF. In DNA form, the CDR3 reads TGTGCCAGTAGCGGTCTAGCGGGAGTGGTCGGTGAGCAGTTCTTC.

CDR3 sequence: CASSLTLGGDSPLHF. Written as DNA, the CDR3 is TGTGCCAGCAGTTTAACACTAGGGGGCGATTCACCCCTCCACTTT. The rearrangement uses TRBV27 and TRBJ1-6; 7 bases are a match to TRBD1. Trimming cost V 2 bases and J 8 bases; bases outside gene matches: 6. Germline V gene data show CDR1 as MNHEY and CDR2 as SMNVEV (reference sequence). The CDR3 consists of 15 residues.

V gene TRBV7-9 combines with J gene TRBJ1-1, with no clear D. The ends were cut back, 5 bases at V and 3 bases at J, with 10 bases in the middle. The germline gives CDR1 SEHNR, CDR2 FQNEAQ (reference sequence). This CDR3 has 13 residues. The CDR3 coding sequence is TGTGCCAGCAGCCTCTGGCGGGACACTGAAGCTTTCTTT. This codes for CASSLWRDTEAFF.

The CDR3 is CASSDPSYEQYF. CDR3 nucleotide sequence: TGTGCCAGCAGCGACCCTTCCTACGAGCAGTACTTC. The genes are TRBV9 and TRBJ2-7, with D unresolved. V dropped 3 bases and J dropped 1 base, with 5 bases sitting between them. The CDR3 contains 12 residues. CDR1 and CDR2 from the germline V gene are SGDLS and YYNGEE.

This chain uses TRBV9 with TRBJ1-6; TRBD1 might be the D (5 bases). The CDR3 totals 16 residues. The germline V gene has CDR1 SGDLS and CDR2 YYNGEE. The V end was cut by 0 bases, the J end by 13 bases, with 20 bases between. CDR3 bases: TGTGCCAGCAGCGTAGCCGCACTAGACAGCGTTGGGCCCCTCCACTTT. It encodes CASSVAALDSVGPLHF. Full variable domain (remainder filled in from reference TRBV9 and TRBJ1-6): DSGVTQTPKHLITATGQRVTLRCSPRSGDLSVYWYQQSLDQGLQFLIQYYNGEERAKGNILERFSAQQFPDLHSELNLSSLELGDSALYFCASSVAALDSVGPLHFGNGTRLTVT.

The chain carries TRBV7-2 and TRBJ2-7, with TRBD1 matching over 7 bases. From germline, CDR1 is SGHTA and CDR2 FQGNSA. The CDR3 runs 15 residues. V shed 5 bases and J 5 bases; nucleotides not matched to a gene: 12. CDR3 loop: CASSPSGTVDHEQYF. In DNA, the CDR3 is TGTGCCAGCAGCCCTTCCGGGACAGTGGACCACGAGCAGTACTTC.

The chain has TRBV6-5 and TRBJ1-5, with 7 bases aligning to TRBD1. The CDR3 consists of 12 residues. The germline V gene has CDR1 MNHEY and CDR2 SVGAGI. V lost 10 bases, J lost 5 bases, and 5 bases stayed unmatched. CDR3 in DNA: TGTGCCACCCGGACAGGAGATCAGCCCCAGCATTTT. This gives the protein CATRTGDQPQHF.

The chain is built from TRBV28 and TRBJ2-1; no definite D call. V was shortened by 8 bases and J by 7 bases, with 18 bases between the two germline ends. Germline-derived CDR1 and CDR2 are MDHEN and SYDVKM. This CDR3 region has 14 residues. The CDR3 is CASQTADTGNEQFF. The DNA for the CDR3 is TGTGCCAGCCAGACGGCGGATACCGGGAATGAGCAGTTCTTC.

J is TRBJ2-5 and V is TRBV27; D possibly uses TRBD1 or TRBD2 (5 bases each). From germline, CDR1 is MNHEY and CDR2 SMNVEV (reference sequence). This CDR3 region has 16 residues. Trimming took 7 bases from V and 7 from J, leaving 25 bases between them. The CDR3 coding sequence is TGTGCCAGCATCGCGAGCGTAGCGTGGGGGAAGGGGACCCAGTACTTC. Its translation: CASIASVAWGKGTQYF.

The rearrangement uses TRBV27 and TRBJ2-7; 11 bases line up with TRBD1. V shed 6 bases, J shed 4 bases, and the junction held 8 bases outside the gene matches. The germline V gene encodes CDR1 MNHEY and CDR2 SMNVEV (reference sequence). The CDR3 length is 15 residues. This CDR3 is CASSRGTGGGYEQYF. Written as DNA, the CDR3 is TGTGCCAGCAGCCGAGGGACAGGGGGGGGGTACGAGCAGTACTTC.

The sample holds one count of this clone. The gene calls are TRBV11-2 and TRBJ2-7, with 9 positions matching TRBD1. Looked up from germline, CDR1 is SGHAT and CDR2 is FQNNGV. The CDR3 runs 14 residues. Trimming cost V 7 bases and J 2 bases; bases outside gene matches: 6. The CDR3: CASTINRGPYEQYF. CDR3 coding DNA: TGTGCCAGCACCATAAACAGGGGGCCCTACGAGCAGTACTTC. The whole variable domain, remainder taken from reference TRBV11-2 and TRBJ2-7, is EAGVAQSPRYKIIEKRQSVAFWCNPISGHATLYWYQQILGQGPKLLIQFQNNGVVDDSQLPKDRFSAERLKGVDSTLKIQPAKLEDSAVYLCASTINRGPYEQYFGPGTRLTVT.

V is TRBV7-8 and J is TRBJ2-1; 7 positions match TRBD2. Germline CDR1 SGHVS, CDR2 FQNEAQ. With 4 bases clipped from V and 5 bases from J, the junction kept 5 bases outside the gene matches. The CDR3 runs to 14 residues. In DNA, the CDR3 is TGTGCCAGCAGCTACCTCCGGGGGGACAATGAGCAGTTCTTC. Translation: CASSYLRGDNEQFF.

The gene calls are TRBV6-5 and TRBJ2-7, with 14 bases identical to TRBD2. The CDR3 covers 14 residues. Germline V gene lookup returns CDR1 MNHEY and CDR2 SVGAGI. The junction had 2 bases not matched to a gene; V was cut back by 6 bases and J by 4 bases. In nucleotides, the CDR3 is TGTGCCAGCAGGGGGACTAGCGGGAGTTACGAGCAGTACTTC. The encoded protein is CASRGTSGSYEQYF.